This T cell receptor beta chain was recorded in a study of cytomegalovirus exposure and HLA in healthy donors. CDR1 and CDR2 (germline): LNHDA, SQIVND (reference sequence). V was trimmed by 5 bases and J by 0 bases, leaving 8 bases between them. This CDR3 has 15 amino acids. 13 Jbeta primers and 60 Vbeta primers were used for the PCR. The repertoire was sequenced with immunoSEQ multiplex PCR; TCRdb's copy has only in-frame clones and lacks some. Of 90,000 to 130,000 clones listed, around three quarters are singletons. Despite likely unrecorded immune exposures, the donors were nominally healthy at the time of sampling. This clone occurred a few times.

The TCR originated in a woman aged 18-35 years in good health and CMV-seropositive. The gene calls are TRBV19 and TRBJ2-6; maybe TRBD2 (5 bases). Material for sequencing was PBMCs. CDR3 protein: CASSAGLSGANVLTF. The CDR3 region has the DNA TGTGCCAGTAGTGCAGGACTCTCTGGGGCCAACGTCCTGACTTTC.